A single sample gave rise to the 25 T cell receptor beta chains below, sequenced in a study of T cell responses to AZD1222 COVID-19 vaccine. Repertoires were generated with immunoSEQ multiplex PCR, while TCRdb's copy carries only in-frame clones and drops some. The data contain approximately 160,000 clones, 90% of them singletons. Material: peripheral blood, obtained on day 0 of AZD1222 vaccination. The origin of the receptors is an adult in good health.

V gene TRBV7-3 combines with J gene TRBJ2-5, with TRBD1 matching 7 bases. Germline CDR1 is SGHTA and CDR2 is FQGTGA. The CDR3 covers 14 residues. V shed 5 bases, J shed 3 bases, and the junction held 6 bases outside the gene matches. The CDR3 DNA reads TGTGCCAGCAGCCAACTGGGGACAGAAGAGACCCAGTACTTC. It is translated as CASSQLGTEETQYF.

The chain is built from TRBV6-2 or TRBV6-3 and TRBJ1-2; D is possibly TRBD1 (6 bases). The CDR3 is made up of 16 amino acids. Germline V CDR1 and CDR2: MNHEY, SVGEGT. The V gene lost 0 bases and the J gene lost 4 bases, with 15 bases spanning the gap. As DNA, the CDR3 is TGTGCCAGCAGTTACTCAGGACCAGCGGACAGCTATGGCTACACCTTC. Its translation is CASSYSGPADSYGYTF.

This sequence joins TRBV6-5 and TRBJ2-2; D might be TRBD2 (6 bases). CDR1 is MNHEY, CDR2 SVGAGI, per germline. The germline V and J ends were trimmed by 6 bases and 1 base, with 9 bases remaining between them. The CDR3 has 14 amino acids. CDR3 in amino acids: CASRNGGNTGELFF. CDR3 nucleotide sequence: TGTGCCAGCAGGAACGGGGGGAACACCGGGGAGCTGTTTTTT.

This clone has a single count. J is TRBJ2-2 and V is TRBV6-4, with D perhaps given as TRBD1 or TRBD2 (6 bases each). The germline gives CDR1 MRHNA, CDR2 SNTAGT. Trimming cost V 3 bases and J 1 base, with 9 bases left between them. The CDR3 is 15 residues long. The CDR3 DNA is TGTGCCAGCAGTGAGAGGGGGGAGAACACCGGGGAGCTGTTTTTT. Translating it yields CASSERGENTGELFF.

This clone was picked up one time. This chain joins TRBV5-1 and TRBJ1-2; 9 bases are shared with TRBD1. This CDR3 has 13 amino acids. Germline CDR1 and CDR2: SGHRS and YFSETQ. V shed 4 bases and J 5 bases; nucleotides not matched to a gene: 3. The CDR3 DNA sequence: TGCGCCAGCAGCGCGGACAGGGGATATGGCTACACCTTC. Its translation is CASSADRGYGYTF.

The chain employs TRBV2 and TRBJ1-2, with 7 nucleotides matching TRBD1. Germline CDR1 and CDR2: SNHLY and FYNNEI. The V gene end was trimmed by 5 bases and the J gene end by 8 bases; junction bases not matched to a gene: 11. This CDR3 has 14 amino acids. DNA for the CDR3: TGTGCCAGCAGTATTGACAGGGCCCCGGGAGGCTACACCTTC. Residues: CASSIDRAPGGYTF.

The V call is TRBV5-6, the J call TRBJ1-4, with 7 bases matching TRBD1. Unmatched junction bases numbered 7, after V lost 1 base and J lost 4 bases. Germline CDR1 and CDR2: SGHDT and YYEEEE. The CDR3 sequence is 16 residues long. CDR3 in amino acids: CASSLRTGVLNEKLFF. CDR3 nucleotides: TGTGCCAGCAGCTTGAGAACAGGGGTCCTTAATGAAAAACTGTTTTTT.

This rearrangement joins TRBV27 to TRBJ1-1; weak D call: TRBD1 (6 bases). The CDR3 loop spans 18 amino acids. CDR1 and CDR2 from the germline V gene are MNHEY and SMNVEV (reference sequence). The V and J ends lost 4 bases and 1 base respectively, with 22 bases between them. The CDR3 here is CASSSLVGAGLRNTEAFF. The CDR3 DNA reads TGTGCCAGCAGTTCCCTGGTGGGGGCGGGGCTCAGGAACACTGAAGCTTTCTTT.

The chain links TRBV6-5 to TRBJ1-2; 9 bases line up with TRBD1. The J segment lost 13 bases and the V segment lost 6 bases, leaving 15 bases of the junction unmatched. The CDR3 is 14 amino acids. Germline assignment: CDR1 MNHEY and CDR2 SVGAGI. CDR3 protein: CASRIPGQGPTATF. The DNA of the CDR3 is TGTGCCAGCAGGATCCCGGGACAGGGCCCCACGGCCACCTTC.

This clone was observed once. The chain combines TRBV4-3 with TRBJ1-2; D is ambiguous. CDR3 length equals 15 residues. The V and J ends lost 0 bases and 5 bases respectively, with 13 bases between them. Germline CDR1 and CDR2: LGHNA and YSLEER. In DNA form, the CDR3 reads TGCGCCAGCAGCCAAGATTCAACTATGGCTTATGGCTACACCTTC. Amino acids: CASSQDSTMAYGYTF.

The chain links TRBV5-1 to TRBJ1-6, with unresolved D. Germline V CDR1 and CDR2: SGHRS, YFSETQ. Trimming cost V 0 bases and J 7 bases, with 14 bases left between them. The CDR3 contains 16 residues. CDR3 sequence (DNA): TGCGCCAGCAGCTTGGACGGGATGGCCCCCAATTCACCCCTCCACTTT. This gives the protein CASSLDGMAPNSPLHF. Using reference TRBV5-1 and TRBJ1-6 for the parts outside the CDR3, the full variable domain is KAGVTQTPRYLIKTRGQQVTLSCSPISGHRSVSWYQQTPGQGLQFLFEYFSETQRNKGNFPGRFSGRQFSNSRSEMNVSTLELGDSALYLCASSLDGMAPNSPLHFGNGTRLTVT.

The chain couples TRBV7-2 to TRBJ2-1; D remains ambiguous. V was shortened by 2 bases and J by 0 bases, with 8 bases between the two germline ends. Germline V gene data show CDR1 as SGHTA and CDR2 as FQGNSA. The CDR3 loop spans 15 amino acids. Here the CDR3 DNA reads TGTGCCAGCAGCTTACTGGCAGACTCCTACAATGAGCAGTTCTTC. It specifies CASSLLADSYNEQFF. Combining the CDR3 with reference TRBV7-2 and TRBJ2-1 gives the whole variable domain GAGVSQSPSNKVTEKGKDVELRCDPISGHTALYWYRQSLGQGLEFLIYFQGNSAPDKSGLPSDRFSAERTGGSVSTLTIQRTQQEDSAVYLCASSLLADSYNEQFFGPGTRLTVL.

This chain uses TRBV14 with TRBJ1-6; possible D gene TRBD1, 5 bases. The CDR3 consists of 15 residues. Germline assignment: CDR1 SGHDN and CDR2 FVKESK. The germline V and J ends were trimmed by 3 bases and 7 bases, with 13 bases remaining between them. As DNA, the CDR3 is TGTGCCAGCAGCCACCGGAGGGGTAGGAATTCACCCCTCCACTTT. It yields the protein CASSHRRGRNSPLHF.

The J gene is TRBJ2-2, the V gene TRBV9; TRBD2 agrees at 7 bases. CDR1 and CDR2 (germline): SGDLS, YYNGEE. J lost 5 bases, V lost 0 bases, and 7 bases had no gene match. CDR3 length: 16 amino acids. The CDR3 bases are TGTGCCAGCAGCGTAGGGGTAGGGCGGGGGACCGGGGAGCTGTTTTTT. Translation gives CASSVGVGRGTGELFF.

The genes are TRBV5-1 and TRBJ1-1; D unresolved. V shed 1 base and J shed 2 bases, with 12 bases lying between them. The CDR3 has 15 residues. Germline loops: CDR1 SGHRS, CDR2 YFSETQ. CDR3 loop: CASSLPLSTNTEAFF. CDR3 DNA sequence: TGCGCCAGCAGCTTGCCGCTCTCAACCAACACTGAAGCTTTCTTT.

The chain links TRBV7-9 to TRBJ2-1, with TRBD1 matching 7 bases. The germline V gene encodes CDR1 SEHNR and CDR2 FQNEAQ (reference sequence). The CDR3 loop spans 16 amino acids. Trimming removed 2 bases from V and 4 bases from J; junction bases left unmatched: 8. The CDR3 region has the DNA TGTGCCAGCAGCTTAATCACAGGGGAAGTTTACAATGAGCAGTTCTTC. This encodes CASSLITGEVYNEQFF. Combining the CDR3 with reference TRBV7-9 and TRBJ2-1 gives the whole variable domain DTGVSQNPRHKITKRGQNVTFRCDPISEHNRLYWYRQTLGQGPEFLTYFQNEAQLEKSRLLSDRFSAERPKGSFSTLEIQRTEQGDSAMYLCASSLITGEVYNEQFFGPGTRLTVL.

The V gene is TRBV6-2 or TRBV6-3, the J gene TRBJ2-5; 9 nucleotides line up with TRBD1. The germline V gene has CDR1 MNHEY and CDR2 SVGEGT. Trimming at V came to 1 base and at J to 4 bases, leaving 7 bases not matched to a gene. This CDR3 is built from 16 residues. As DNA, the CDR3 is TGTGCCAGCAGTTACTGGAACAGGGGGCCGGGAGAGACCCAGTACTTC. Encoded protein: CASSYWNRGPGETQYF.

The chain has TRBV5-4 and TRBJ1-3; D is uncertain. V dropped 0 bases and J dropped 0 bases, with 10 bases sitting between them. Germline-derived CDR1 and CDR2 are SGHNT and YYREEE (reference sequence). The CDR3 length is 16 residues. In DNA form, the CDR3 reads TGTGCCAGCAGCTTGGCGGGGTTGGGCTCTGGAAACACCATATATTTT. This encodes CASSLAGLGSGNTIYF. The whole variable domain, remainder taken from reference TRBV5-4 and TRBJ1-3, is ETGVTQSPTHLIKTRGQQVTLRCSSQSGHNTVSWYQQALGQGPQFIFQYYREEENGRGNFPPRFSGLQFPNYSSELNVNALELDDSALYLCASSLAGLGSGNTIYFGEGSWLTVV.

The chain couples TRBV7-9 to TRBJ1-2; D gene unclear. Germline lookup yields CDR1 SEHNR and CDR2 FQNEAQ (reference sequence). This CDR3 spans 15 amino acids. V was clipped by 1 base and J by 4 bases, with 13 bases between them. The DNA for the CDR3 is TGTGCCAGCAGCTTAGGGCCCACTAGTGCCTATGGCTACACCTTC. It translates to CASSLGPTSAYGYTF.

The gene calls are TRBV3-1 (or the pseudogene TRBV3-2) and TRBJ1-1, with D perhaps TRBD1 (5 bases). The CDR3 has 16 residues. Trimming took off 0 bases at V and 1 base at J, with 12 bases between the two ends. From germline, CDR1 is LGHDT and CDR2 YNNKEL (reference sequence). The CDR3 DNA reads TGTGCCAGCAGCCAAGACAGGGAACGTGGGAACACTGAAGCTTTCTTT. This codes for CASSQDRERGNTEAFF.

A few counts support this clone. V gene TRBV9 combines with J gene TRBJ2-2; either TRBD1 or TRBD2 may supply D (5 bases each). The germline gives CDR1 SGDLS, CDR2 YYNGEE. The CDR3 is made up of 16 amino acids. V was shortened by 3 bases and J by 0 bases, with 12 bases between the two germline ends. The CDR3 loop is CASSGRGGANTGELFF. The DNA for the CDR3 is TGTGCCAGCAGCGGACGTGGGGGAGCGAACACCGGGGAGCTGTTTTTT.

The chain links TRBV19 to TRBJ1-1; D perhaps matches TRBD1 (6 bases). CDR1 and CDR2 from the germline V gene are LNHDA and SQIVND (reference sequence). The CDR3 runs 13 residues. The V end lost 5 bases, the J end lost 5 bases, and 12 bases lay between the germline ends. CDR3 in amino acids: CASSYGGRTEAFF. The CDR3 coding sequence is TGTGCCAGTAGTTATGGGGGGCGGACTGAAGCTTTCTTT.

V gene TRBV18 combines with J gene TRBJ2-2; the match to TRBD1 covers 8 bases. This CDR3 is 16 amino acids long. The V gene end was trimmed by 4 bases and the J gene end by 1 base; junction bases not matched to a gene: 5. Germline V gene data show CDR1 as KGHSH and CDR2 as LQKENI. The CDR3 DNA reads TGTGCCAGCTCACTAGGACAGGGCCGGAACACCGGGGAGCTGTTTTTT. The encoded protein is CASSLGQGRNTGELFF.

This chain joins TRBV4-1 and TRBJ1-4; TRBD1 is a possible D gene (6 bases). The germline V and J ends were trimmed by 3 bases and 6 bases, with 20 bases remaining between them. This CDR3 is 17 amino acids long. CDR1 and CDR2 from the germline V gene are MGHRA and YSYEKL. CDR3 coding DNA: TGCGCCAGCAGCCAGGCCGGGACACAGGGCGGACATGAAAAACTGTTTTTT. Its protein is CASSQAGTQGGHEKLFF.

CDR3: CASSQVGRRNTEAFF. The CDR3 DNA follows: TGCGCCAGCAGCCAAGTGGGGAGGAGGAACACTGAAGCTTTCTTT. The V call is TRBV4-3, the J call TRBJ1-1; D unresolved. The V gene's germline CDR1 is LGHNA and CDR2 YSLEER. CDR3 length: 15 amino acids. The V end lost 1 base, the J end lost 1 base, and 10 bases lay between the germline ends.